A single sample is the source of the 26 T cell receptor beta chains below, sequenced in a study of identical twins. Using its own MiXCR run on the 5' RACE reads, TCRdb lists one record per CDR3 protein. The sample has more than 1.5 million distinct CDR3 sequences, about 31% seen once. Sequencing was done on a sample of cord blood. The source of these receptors is a newborn girl in good health.

This clonotype was seen more than once but under ten times. In nucleotides, the CDR3 is TGTGCCAGCAGTTTAGGGGCTAGCGGGCTCAATGAGCAGTACTTC. Amino acids: CASSLGASGLNEQYF. V and J are TRBV12-3 or TRBV12-4 and TRBJ2-7; 8 bases map to TRBD2. The CDR3 has 15 residues. The J segment lost 7 bases and the V segment lost 1 base, leaving 9 bases of the junction unmatched.

This clonotype appeared many times. The CDR3 DNA sequence: TGCAGTGCTCCTGGACTCCTTAATGAGCAGTTCTTC. This encodes CSAPGLLNEQFF. V and J are TRBV20-1 and TRBJ2-1; possibly TRBD2 for D (5 bases). Germline V gene sequence: CDR1 DFQATT, CDR2 SNEGSKA (reference sequence). This CDR3 has 12 amino acids. The V gene lost 5 bases and the J gene lost 7 bases, with 12 bases spanning the gap.

The chain carries TRBV20-1 and TRBJ2-1; D unresolved. The CDR3 has 12 residues. Germline V lookup: CDR1 DFQATT, CDR2 SNEGSKA (reference sequence). Trimming left V 2 bases short and J 8 bases short, with 10 bases between. CDR3 residues: CSARSLVDEQFF. The CDR3 nucleotides read TGCAGTGCTAGATCCCTAGTCGATGAGCAGTTCTTC.

The CDR3 is CASSLTGGDFKKLFF. The CDR3 nucleotides are TGTGCCAGCAGTCTTACAGGGGGCGATTTTAAAAAACTGTTTTTT. The genes are TRBV11-2 and TRBJ1-4, with 9 bases that match TRBD1. J was trimmed by 9 bases and V by 6 bases; bases with no gene match: 11. This CDR3 has 15 residues. The V gene's germline CDR1 is SGHAT and CDR2 FQNNGV.

The V and J genes are TRBV28 and TRBJ2-7; 13 bases fit TRBD2. This CDR3 has 15 residues. After removal of 5 bases from V and 6 bases from J, the junction contained 7 bases not matched to a gene. CDR1 MDHEN and CDR2 SYDVKM come from the germline V gene. The CDR3 here is CASSPQTSGRTEQYF. The DNA for the CDR3 is TGTGCCAGCAGTCCTCAGACTAGCGGGAGGACCGAGCAGTACTTC.

The chain joins TRBV6-5 to TRBJ2-1; tentative D call: TRBD2 (5 bases). Trimming cost V 2 bases and J 3 bases, with 11 bases left between them. Germline CDR1 reads MNHEY; CDR2 reads SVGAGI. The CDR3 has 15 residues. The DNA of the CDR3 is TGTGCCAGCAGTTACCGGTGGCGGGTCTACAATGAGCAGTTCTTC. This sequence encodes CASSYRWRVYNEQFF.

This clonotype was detected only a few times. The V gene is TRBV7-2, the J gene TRBJ1-4, with TRBD1 as a possible D gene (6 bases). The CDR3 is made up of 15 amino acids. V was trimmed by 4 bases and J by 7 bases, leaving 16 bases between them. The germline V gene encodes CDR1 SGHTA and CDR2 FQGNSA. DNA of the CDR3: TGTGCCAGCAGCTCCCGACAGGCAGGGAGTGAAAAACTGTTTTTT. Protein product: CASSSRQAGSEKLFF.

This clonotype was found a few times. The V call is TRBV4-1, the J call TRBJ2-2, with D unresolved. The CDR3 is made up of 14 amino acids. From germline, CDR1 is MGHRA and CDR2 YSYEKL. Trimming left V 0 bases short and J 6 bases short, with 8 bases between. As DNA, the CDR3 is TGCGCCAGCAGCCAAGAGTGGGATCCCGGGGAGCTGTTTTTT. Translating gives CASSQEWDPGELFF.

The genes are TRBV2 and TRBJ2-1, with D possibly TRBD1 on 6 matching bases. The germline V and J ends were trimmed by 5 bases and 5 bases, with 10 bases remaining between them. This CDR3 contains 13 residues. The germline V gene encodes CDR1 SNHLY and CDR2 FYNNEI. The CDR3 sequence: CASSNTGNNEQFF. CDR3 in DNA: TGTGCCAGCAGTAACACAGGGAACAATGAGCAGTTCTTC.

V is TRBV12-3 or TRBV12-4 and J is TRBJ2-2; tentative D call: TRBD1 (5 bases). Trimming removed 6 bases from V and 6 bases from J, with 11 bases in between. The CDR3 runs to 13 residues. The CDR3 here is CASSSRVPGELFF. The DNA for the CDR3 is TGTGCCAGCAGCTCCAGGGTTCCCGGGGAGCTGTTTTTT.

This clonotype was counted a few times. The chain uses TRBV10-3 and TRBJ1-2; D might be TRBD1 (5 bases). CDR3 length: 13 amino acids. The germline V and J ends were trimmed by 3 bases and 5 bases, with 10 bases remaining between them. Germline values: CDR1 ENHRY, CDR2 SYGVKD. CDR3 bases: TGTGCCATCAGTGACGGGGCCCAGTATGGCTACACCTTC. This gives the protein CAISDGAQYGYTF.

This clonotype has only a few counts. The rearrangement joins TRBV10-3 to TRBJ1-6, with 9 bases fitting TRBD1. The J segment lost 10 bases and the V segment lost 0 bases, leaving 1 base of the junction unmatched. This CDR3 has 14 amino acids. Germline V gene data show CDR1 as ENHRY and CDR2 as SYGVKD. The chain's CDR3 is CAISESGTGSPLHF. CDR3 DNA sequence: TGTGCCATCAGTGAGTCCGGGACAGGGTCACCCCTCCACTTT.

This clonotype was seen at least ten times. The V gene is TRBV4-2, the J gene TRBJ2-1; no firm D call. V was pared by 1 base and J by 2 bases, with 9 bases between. The CDR3 consists of 15 residues. Per the germline V gene, CDR1 is LGHNA and CDR2 is YNFKEQ. CDR3 loop: CASSQGLSTYNEQFF. As DNA, the CDR3 is TGTGCCAGCAGCCAAGGTTTATCTACCTACAATGAGCAGTTCTTC.

This clonotype has more than one count but fewer than ten. This rearrangement joins TRBV12-3 or TRBV12-4 to TRBJ2-6, with 7 positions matching TRBD2. The CDR3 has 15 amino acids. V was clipped by 5 bases and J by 2 bases; unmatched bases: 3. CDR3 in DNA: TGTGCCAGCAGTCCTAGCGGACCTGGGGCCAACGTCCTGACTTTC. It codes for CASSPSGPGANVLTF.

This clonotype was found a few times. V usage is TRBV29-1 and J usage is TRBJ1-1, with D possibly being TRBD1 (6 bases). Germline assignment: CDR1 SQVTM and CDR2 ANQGSEA. Trimming removed 4 bases from V and 5 bases from J, with 11 bases in between. The CDR3 consists of 12 residues. The CDR3 spells CSVVMRGTEAFF. CDR3 DNA: TGCAGCGTTGTGATGAGGGGGACTGAAGCTTTCTTT.

The V call is TRBV29-1, the J call TRBJ2-5; 9 positions agree with TRBD1. The DNA end is a closer match to TRBJ2-7, so the J assignment may be wrong. From germline, CDR1 is SQVTM and CDR2 ANQGSEA. CDR3 size: 14 residues. The CDR3 loop reads CSAQTGTGYNEQYF. The CDR3 DNA reads as TGCAGCGCCCAGACCGGGACAGGGTACAACGAGCAGTACTTC.

The J gene is TRBJ1-2, the V gene TRBV20-1; the D gene is possibly TRBD1 (5 bases). The CDR3 loop spans 12 amino acids. Germline assignment: CDR1 DFQATT and CDR2 SNEGSKA (reference sequence). V dropped 4 bases and J dropped 4 bases, with 10 bases sitting between them. The chain's CDR3 is CSAIGEGYGYTF. CDR3 nucleotide sequence: TGCAGTGCTATAGGGGAGGGCTATGGCTACACCTTC.

This clonotype was counted ten times or more. This chain uses TRBV12-3 or TRBV12-4 with TRBJ1-1; D is unresolved. V was shortened by 6 bases and J by 0 bases, with 14 bases between the two germline ends. The CDR3 length is 15 residues. This CDR3 reads CASSPGVLVNTEAFF. CDR3 sequence (DNA): TGTGCCAGCAGCCCCGGGGTTCTCGTGAACACTGAAGCTTTCTTT.

The rearrangement joins TRBV9 to TRBJ2-3; maybe TRBD2 (5 bases). Trimming removed 0 bases at V and 2 bases at J, with 13 bases between. The CDR3 runs 16 residues. Germline CDR1 SGDLS, CDR2 YYNGEE. CDR3 in amino acids: CASSVVAYGVTDTQYF. CDR3 bases: TGTGCCAGCAGCGTAGTAGCGTACGGGGTCACAGATACGCAGTATTTT. The complete variable domain, with remaining parts taken from reference TRBV9 and TRBJ2-3, reads DSGVTQTPKHLITATGQRVTLRCSPRSGDLSVYWYQQSLDQGLQFLIQYYNGEERAKGNILERFSAQQFPDLHSELNLSSLELGDSALYFCASSVVAYGVTDTQYFGPGTRLTVL.

This clonotype was counted between two and nine times. A read error may produce the germline difference seen at one junction end. This sequence joins TRBV10-3 and TRBJ2-1; D not resolved. The CDR3 runs to 10 residues. The germline CDR1 and CDR2 sequences are ENHRY and SYGVKD. The DNA of the CDR3 is TGTGCCATCGGTGACTGGAGGCAGTTCTTC. This sequence encodes CAIGDWRQFF.

This clonotype was observed a handful of times. J is TRBJ2-5 and V is TRBV2; TRBD2 matches 9 bases. The germline CDR1 and CDR2 sequences are SNHLY and FYNNEI. The CDR3 consists of 13 residues. With V trimmed by 7 bases and J by 5 bases, 5 bases remained unmatched. Written as DNA, the CDR3 is TGTGCCAGCACAAGCGGGAGGAGTGAGACCCAGTACTTC. Amino acid sequence: CASTSGRSETQYF. Combining the CDR3 with reference TRBV2 and TRBJ2-5 gives the whole variable domain EPEVTQTPSHQVTQMGQEVILRCVPISNHLYFYWYRQILGQKVEFLVSFYNNEISEKSEIFDDQFSVERPDGSNFTLKIRSTKLEDSAMYFCASTSGRSETQYFGPGTRLLVL.

The gene calls are TRBV9 and TRBJ2-3, with a weak D call TRBD2 (6 bases). This CDR3 has 16 residues. Trimming shortened V by 0 bases and J by 4 bases, and 15 bases separated the two germline ends. Germline CDR1 and CDR2: SGDLS and YYNGEE. The CDR3: CASSVVAGSHADTQYF. The DNA for the CDR3 is TGTGCCAGCAGCGTAGTTGCGGGATCCCACGCAGATACGCAGTATTTT.

The gene calls are TRBV18 and TRBJ2-3; TRBD2 matches 12 bases. Germline CDR1 and CDR2: KGHSH and LQKENI. V lost 1 base, J lost 0 bases, and 8 bases stayed unmatched. The CDR3 runs to 19 residues. CDR3 residues: CASSPLPKTSGGSTDTQYF. The DNA of the CDR3 is TGTGCCAGCTCACCACTGCCAAAGACTAGCGGGGGAAGCACAGATACGCAGTATTTT.

The CDR3 here is CASSSRPASGQKNIQYF. For the CDR3, the DNA is TGCGCCAGCAGCTCTAGACCTGCTTCGGGACAAAAAAACATTCAGTACTTC. The chain links TRBV5-1 to TRBJ2-4; a weak D match, TRBD1 (6 bases). The CDR3 length is 17 residues. Trimming stripped 3 bases from V and 4 bases from J, with 20 bases between. The germline V gene encodes CDR1 SGHRS and CDR2 YFSETQ.

This clonotype turned up a few times. The V and J genes are TRBV12-3 or TRBV12-4 and TRBJ2-3, with 12 bases aligning to TRBD2. The CDR3 totals 16 residues. J gave up 5 bases and V 4 bases, and 7 bases lay outside the gene matches. This CDR3 is CASSYEPGLAGDTQYF. The CDR3 DNA reads as TGTGCCAGCAGTTACGAACCGGGACTAGCGGGAGATACGCAGTATTTT.

The chain has TRBV20-1 and TRBJ2-7; 10 positions agree with TRBD2. Trimming took 0 bases from V and 5 from J; bases not matched to a gene: 10. CDR3 length: 16 residues. Germline V CDR1 and CDR2: DFQATT, SNEGSKA (reference sequence). The CDR3 is CSARDAKREGLNEQYF. DNA for the CDR3: TGCAGTGCTAGAGATGCAAAGCGGGAGGGCCTCAACGAGCAGTACTTC.